The 25 T cell receptor beta chains given below trace back to one sample, sequenced in a study of T cell responses to AZD1222 COVID-19 vaccine. Using immunoSEQ multiplex PCR, the repertoire was profiled, and TCRdb retains in-frame clones only, with some absent. This table holds 150,000 or so clones, 90% to 95% found once. Sequenced here: peripheral blood, sampled on day 0 of AZD1222 vaccination. The source is an adult in good health.

This chain links TRBV2 with TRBJ2-3, with D tentatively TRBD2 (6 bases). V was trimmed by 7 bases and J by 0 bases, leaving 17 bases between them. Germline-derived CDR1 and CDR2 are SNHLY and FYNNEI. The CDR3 sequence is 16 residues long. The CDR3 bases are TGTGCCAGCAAAAGGGGAGCGGGCTCTAGCACAGATACGCAGTATTTT. Translating it yields CASKRGAGSSTDTQYF.

This clone was recorded only once. The chain has TRBV28 and TRBJ2-7; 7 bases line up with TRBD1. The CDR3 totals 16 residues. Trimming at V came to 5 bases and at J to 4 bases, leaving 14 bases not matched to a gene. Germline CDR1 and CDR2: MDHEN and SYDVKM. CDR3 residues: CASSMSWGQHKYEQYF. The CDR3, as DNA: TGTGCCAGCAGTATGTCCTGGGGACAGCATAAGTACGAGCAGTACTTC.

In DNA form, the CDR3 reads TGTGCCAGCAGTTCCACGATGACGAACTCCTACGAGCAGTACTTC. Its protein product is CASSSTMTNSYEQYF. This chain uses TRBV27 with TRBJ2-7; D unresolved. The CDR3 has 15 amino acids. Germline V gene lookup returns CDR1 MNHEY and CDR2 SMNVEV (reference sequence). V lost 4 bases, J lost 0 bases, and 13 bases lay in between.

J is TRBJ1-3 and V is TRBV6-5; the D gene is possibly TRBD1 (5 bases). V was clipped by 2 bases and J by 9 bases, with 8 bases between them. From germline, CDR1 is MNHEY and CDR2 SVGAGI. The CDR3 extends over 12 amino acids. This CDR3 is CASSYHGGTIYF. Written as DNA, the CDR3 is TGTGCCAGCAGTTACCACGGGGGCACCATATATTTT.

This chain connects TRBV6-5 to TRBJ2-5; 7 nucleotides align to TRBD1. V lost 5 bases, J lost 7 bases, and 7 bases stayed unmatched. Germline V lookup: CDR1 MNHEY, CDR2 SVGAGI. The CDR3 length is 13 residues. In DNA form, the CDR3 reads TGTGCCAGCAGTAGACAGGGCCAGTGGACCCAGTACTTC. As protein: CASSRQGQWTQYF.

V gene TRBV12-5 combines with J gene TRBJ2-5; a possible D gene is TRBD2 (6 bases). The CDR3 runs to 19 residues. V was trimmed by 0 bases and J by 5 bases, leaving 25 bases between them. CDR1 is LGHNT and CDR2 is FRNRAP in the germline V gene. CDR3 protein: CASGLVWGDRARVGETQYF. CDR3 sequence (DNA): TGTGCTAGTGGTTTGGTATGGGGGGACCGCGCGAGGGTCGGGGAGACCCAGTACTTC.

The chain has TRBV6-5 and TRBJ1-2; 10 bases agree with TRBD1. Looked up from germline, CDR1 is MNHEY and CDR2 is SVGAGI. The CDR3 covers 15 residues. After removal of 5 bases from V and 6 bases from J, the junction contained 9 bases not matched to a gene. The CDR3 DNA reads as TGTGCCAGCAGTATTTCGACAGGGGGCTGGCATGGCTACACCTTC. Translated: CASSISTGGWHGYTF.

The chain combines TRBV4-3 with TRBJ2-7, with D possibly TRBD2 on 6 matching bases. Trimming cost V 2 bases and J 2 bases, with 13 bases left between them. Germline V gene lookup returns CDR1 LGHNA and CDR2 YSLEER. The CDR3 is made up of 15 amino acids. CDR3 DNA sequence: TGCGCCAGCAGCCAACTGGGACTGAGTACCTACGAGCAGTACTTC. This translates into CASSQLGLSTYEQYF.

The chain joins TRBV6-5 to TRBJ1-5; D is uncertain. The germline gives CDR1 MNHEY, CDR2 SVGAGI. Trimming took 8 bases from V and 4 from J, leaving 12 bases between them. This CDR3 region has 13 residues. The DNA for the CDR3 is TGTGCCAGCCACCCGTCTTTAAATCAGCCCCAGCATTTT. This gives the protein CASHPSLNQPQHF.

The rearrangement uses TRBV13 and TRBJ1-1; the D is unclear. The CDR3 is 12 residues long. CDR1 is PRHDT, CDR2 FYEKMQ, per germline (reference sequence). The ends were cut back, 2 bases at V and 8 bases at J, with 9 bases in the middle. Written as DNA, the CDR3 is TGTGCCAGCAGCTTACCTCCCCGCGAAGCTTTCTTT. The encoded protein is CASSLPPREAFF. Full variable domain (rest looked up from reference TRBV13 and TRBJ1-1): AAGVIQSPRHLIKEKRETATLKCYPIPRHDTVYWYQQGPGQDPQFLISFYEKMQSDKGSIPDRFSAQQFSDYHSELNMSSLELGDSALYFCASSLPPREAFFGQGTRLTVV.

The chain recombines TRBV6-5 with TRBJ2-3; D assignment may be TRBD1 or TRBD2 (6 bases each). The length of the CDR3 is 14 residues. Germline CDR1 MNHEY, CDR2 SVGAGI. V lost 8 bases and J lost 7, with 19 bases in between. CDR3 DNA sequence: TGTGCCAGCGGCCGACTACTAGGGGGGAATACGCAGTATTTT. Protein: CASGRLLGGNTQYF.

This chain connects TRBV28 to TRBJ2-7; maybe TRBD1 (6 bases). V gave up 2 bases and J gave up 5 bases, with 16 bases separating them. Germline CDR1 and CDR2: MDHEN and SYDVKM. The CDR3 extends over 15 amino acids. The CDR3 DNA follows: TGTGCCAGCAGTTTACTAAATCCGGACAGCCACGAGCAGTACTTC. Protein product: CASSLLNPDSHEQYF. Complete variable domain (other parts from reference TRBV28 and TRBJ2-7): DVKVTQSSRYLVKRTGEKVFLECVQDMDHENMFWYRQDPGLGLRLIYFSYDVKMKEKGDIPEGYSVSREKKERFSLILESASTNQTSMYLCASSLLNPDSHEQYFGPGTRLTVT.

The chain is built from TRBV24-1 and TRBJ2-1; weak D call: TRBD2 (5 bases). Trimming took off 3 bases at V and 5 bases at J, with 19 bases between the two ends. The CDR3 is 17 amino acids. CDR1 is KGHDR, CDR2 SFDVKD, per germline. DNA of the CDR3: TGTGCCACCAGTGATCCCCCCCCTCGGACTTCCAACAATGAGCAGTTCTTC. Encoded protein: CATSDPPPRTSNNEQFF.

The CDR3 sequence: CASRTDRGRANYGYTF. Here the CDR3 DNA reads TGTGCCAGTAGAACGGACAGGGGGCGAGCTAACTATGGCTACACCTTC. The chain couples TRBV19 to TRBJ1-2, with 11 bases that match TRBD1. The CDR3 is 16 residues long. In germline, CDR1 is LNHDA, CDR2 SQIVND (reference sequence). V shed 6 bases and J 0 bases; nucleotides not matched to a gene: 6.

The chain couples TRBV28 to TRBJ2-7; D possibly corresponds to TRBD2 (6 bases). CDR1 and CDR2 (germline): MDHEN, SYDVKM. The CDR3 consists of 13 residues. The chain's CDR3 is CAARDPFTYEQYF. DNA for the CDR3: TGTGCTGCGCGGGATCCCTTCACCTACGAGCAGTACTTC.

This rearrangement joins TRBV27 to TRBJ2-2; 8 nucleotides match TRBD2. The CDR3 sequence is 14 residues long. V lost 8 bases to trimming and J lost 6 bases; unmatched junction nucleotides: 8. Germline CDR1 reads MNHEY; CDR2 reads SMNVEV (reference sequence). CDR3 DNA: TGTGCCAGCCGGGAGCGGGGGCAGTCCGGGGAGCTGTTTTTT. Translating gives CASRERGQSGELFF.

The chain employs TRBV28 and TRBJ2-7, with D unresolved. Trimming stripped 2 bases from V and 4 bases from J, with 12 bases between. The CDR3 totals 14 residues. Per the germline V gene, CDR1 is MDHEN and CDR2 is SYDVKM. The CDR3 is CASSLPSAFYEQYF. Here the CDR3 DNA reads TGTGCCAGCAGTTTACCGTCAGCCTTTTACGAGCAGTACTTC.

This clone was detected only once. The chain carries TRBV28 and TRBJ2-7; weak D call: TRBD1 (6 bases). CDR1 MDHEN and CDR2 SYDVKM come from the germline V gene. Trimming took off 8 bases at V and 3 bases at J, with 17 bases between the two ends. The CDR3 spans 14 residues. In DNA form, the CDR3 reads TGTGCCAGCGAGGGGCGGACAGCTCTCTACGAGCAGTACTTC. Protein sequence: CASEGRTALYEQYF. The whole variable domain, filled in from reference TRBV28 and TRBJ2-7, reads DVKVTQSSRYLVKRTGEKVFLECVQDMDHENMFWYRQDPGLGLRLIYFSYDVKMKEKGDIPEGYSVSREKKERFSLILESASTNQTSMYLCASEGRTALYEQYFGPGTRLTVT.

V usage is TRBV12-3 or TRBV12-4 and J usage is TRBJ1-2; 7 bases line up with TRBD1. V gave up 7 bases and J gave up 4 bases; unmatched junction bases: 3. There are 12 residues in the CDR3. The CDR3 loop is CASTGTAYGYTF. The CDR3 DNA reads TGTGCCAGCACCGGGACAGCCTATGGCTACACCTTC.

This clone appeared a few times. The chain combines TRBV7-9 with TRBJ2-1; TRBD1 or TRBD2 may be the D gene (5 bases each). Germline-derived CDR1 and CDR2 are SEHNR and FQNEAQ (reference sequence). The ends were cut back, 1 base at V and 0 bases at J, with 13 bases in the middle. The CDR3 runs 17 residues. CDR3: CASSLGDGGTSYNEQFF. The CDR3 DNA is TGTGCCAGCAGCTTAGGGGACGGAGGAACCTCCTACAATGAGCAGTTCTTC.

The chain employs TRBV9 and TRBJ2-7, with D possibly being TRBD1 or TRBD2 (5 bases each). Trimming pared 0 bases from V and 3 bases from J, leaving 13 bases between. Looked up from germline, CDR1 is SGDLS and CDR2 is YYNGEE. The CDR3 spans 15 residues. The CDR3 nucleotides are TGTGCCAGCAGCGTAGGAGGGGACCCATACTACGAGCAGTACTTC. It codes for CASSVGGDPYYEQYF.

This clone came up once. This chain connects TRBV11-1 to TRBJ2-7, with D tentatively TRBD1 or TRBD2 (5 bases each). The CDR3 runs to 15 residues. V dropped 6 bases and J dropped 6 bases, with 21 bases sitting between them. Germline lookup yields CDR1 SGHAT and CDR2 FQDESV (reference sequence). The CDR3 here is CASSNGGRGRSEQYF. CDR3 DNA: TGTGCCAGCAGTAATGGGGGAAGGGGACGCTCCGAGCAGTACTTC.

The chain links TRBV24-1 to TRBJ1-5; D unclear. V was clipped by 9 bases and J by 5 bases, with 7 bases between them. This CDR3 has 11 amino acids. CDR1 is KGHDR, CDR2 SFDVKD, per germline. The CDR3 bases are TGTGCCACCCGTAGTGATCAGCCCCAGCATTTT. Translated: CATRSDQPQHF.

This clone was seen a handful of times. This chain joins TRBV5-1 and TRBJ2-1; no clear D. Germline CDR1 reads SGHRS; CDR2 reads YFSETQ. V shed 0 bases and J shed 4 bases, with 5 bases lying between them. The CDR3 totals 13 residues. The chain's CDR3 is CASSLDAYNEQFF. The CDR3 nucleotides read TGCGCCAGCAGCTTGGACGCTTACAATGAGCAGTTCTTC.

CDR3 region: CASSLSAGGSETQYF. CDR3 DNA: TGTGCCAGCAGCCTCTCAGCGGGGGGCTCGGAGACCCAGTACTTC. This rearrangement joins TRBV5-4 to TRBJ2-5; TRBD2 matches at 9 bases. CDR3 length equals 15 residues. Per the germline V gene, CDR1 is SGHNT and CDR2 is YYREEE (reference sequence). V shed 4 bases, J shed 5 bases, and the junction held 9 bases outside the gene matches.